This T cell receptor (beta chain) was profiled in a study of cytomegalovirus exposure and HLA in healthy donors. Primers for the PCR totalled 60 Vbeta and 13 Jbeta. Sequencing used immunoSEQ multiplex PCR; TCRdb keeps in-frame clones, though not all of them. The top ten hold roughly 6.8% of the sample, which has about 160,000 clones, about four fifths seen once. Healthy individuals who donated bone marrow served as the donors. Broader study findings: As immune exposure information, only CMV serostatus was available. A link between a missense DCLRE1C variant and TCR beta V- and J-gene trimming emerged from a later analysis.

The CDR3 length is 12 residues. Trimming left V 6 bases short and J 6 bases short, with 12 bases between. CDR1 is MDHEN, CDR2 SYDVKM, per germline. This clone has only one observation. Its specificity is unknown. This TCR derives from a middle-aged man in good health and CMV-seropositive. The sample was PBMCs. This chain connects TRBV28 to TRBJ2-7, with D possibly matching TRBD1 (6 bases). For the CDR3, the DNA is TGTGCCAGCAGACAGACAGGTCGCGAGCAGTACTTC. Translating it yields CASRQTGREQYF.